Listed below are T cell receptor beta chains from one sample, sequenced in a study of T cells expressing NK-cell markers. TCRdb reanalyzed the 5' RACE reads, giving one entry per CDR3 protein sequence and no DNA. The sample has 350,000 to 450,000 distinct CDR3 sequences, and its top ten clones hold around 5%. The sequencing input was blood T cells: a sorted CD56 or NKG2C T cell subset, CD4+ or CD8+ T cells, or bulk PBMC T cells (not recorded which). Source of these receptors: a man aged 18-75 years in good health. Each CDR3 is given with its conserved first and last residue.

>TRBV21-1|TRBJ2-3
CASSPRTGGFTDTQYF
>TRBV28|TRBJ1-5
CASSFIGSQENQPQHF
>TRBV5-1|TRBJ2-1
CASSLRTQGYNEQFF
>TRBV11-1|TRBJ1-6
CASSLGGLGYNSPLHF
>TRBV12-3/TRBV12-4|TRBJ1-1
CASSFARANTEAFF
>TRBV3-1|TRBJ2-2
CASSQDFGFGNTGELFF
>TRBV5-1|TRBJ2-1
CASILQPSSYNEQFF
>TRBV20-1|TRBJ2-5
CSAGLAGGLQETQYF
>TRBV5-1|TRBJ2-2
CASSFGSAALTGELFF
>TRBV27|TRBJ2-2
CASSSGHFFTGELFF
>TRBV20-1|TRBJ2-1
CSAWRGGNEQFF
>TRBV7-2|TRBJ2-1
CASSRDPPNEQFF
>TRBV4-2|TRBJ2-1
CASSQYTQSYEQFF
>TRBV19|TRBJ2-1
CASSIAGAYRISSYNEQFF
>TRBV4-1|TRBJ2-1
CASSQETGAYYNEQFF
>TRBV12-3/TRBV12-4|TRBJ2-7
CASSPSYERQYF
>TRBV5-1|TRBJ2-3
CASDRDRAYTDTQYF
>TRBV5-1|TRBJ2-7
CASSLRSGGWEQYF
>TRBV7-8|TRBJ1-1
CASSLPRDRVAFF
>TRBV15|TRBJ1-5
CATSRVGPVDQPQHF
>TRBV27|TRBJ2-5
CASSLYSGPGETQYF
>TRBV9|TRBJ2-2
CASSPGLAGRIGELFF
>TRBV28|TRBJ2-4
CASSLQTSGVAKNIQYF
>TRBV30|TRBJ2-5
CAGTLLGEGQYF
>TRBV12-3/TRBV12-4|TRBJ1-4
CASSAHGDGTKLFF
>TRBV29-1|TRBJ2-7
CSVVMGSPPYEQYF
>TRBV27|TRBJ2-7
CASSTDRDTSYEQYF
>TRBV5-5|TRBJ2-3
CASSLALSGSTDTQYF
>TRBV12-3/TRBV12-4|TRBJ2-2
CASTGGRINTGELFF
>TRBV2|TRBJ2-2
CATSLRGLAGELFF
>TRBV5-1|TRBJ1-3
CASRADFSPGNTIYF
>TRBV5-1|TRBJ1-2
CASSLGLRNYGYTF
>TRBV11-2|TRBJ2-1
CASREGRAAPPYHEQFF
>TRBV9|TRBJ2-5
CASSAMGGGKETQYF
>TRBV28|TRBJ2-3
CASRPLMGRSRGSTDTQYF
>TRBV12-3/TRBV12-4|TRBJ2-7
CASSLRGISTYEQYF
>TRBV5-1|TRBJ2-3
CASSKGGRSTDTQYF
>TRBV5-1|TRBJ1-2
CASSPTMGRGGATTF
>TRBV30|TRBJ2-3
CAWSVKGLAETDTQYF
>TRBV12-3/TRBV12-4|TRBJ2-7
CASSLMAGIAYEQYF
>TRBV6-5|TRBJ1-2
CASSYSKKGRTGYGYTF
>TRBV19|TRBJ1-5
CASSIGRREGWNQPQHF
>TRBV4-1|TRBJ1-5
CASSQGQGPQPQHF
>TRBV28|TRBJ2-5
CASSLFAGGWETQYF
>TRBV5-1|TRBJ2-1
CASRSSGGAMNEQFF
>TRBV13|TRBJ2-1
CASSHHQGGSYNEQFF
>TRBV12-3/TRBV12-4|TRBJ2-1
CASSLATGRVNEQFF
>TRBV5-1|TRBJ2-4
CASSFFGLAGADGNIQYF
>TRBV12-3/TRBV12-4|TRBJ2-2
CASSPGRLFTVNTGELFF
>TRBV11-2|TRBJ2-3
CASSFSNRLNTDTQYF
>TRBV27|TRBJ2-1
CASSLSRLNEQFF
>TRBV6-2/TRBV6-3|TRBJ2-1
CASSWGGGAVYNEQFF
>TRBV11-2|TRBJ1-1
CASNGANLNTEAFF
>TRBV25-1|TRBJ2-2
CASSESRGNTGELFF